The 22 T cell receptor beta chains presented below share a single source sample, sequenced in a study of blood T cell repertoires in COVID-19. Profiled with immunoSEQ multiplex PCR; TCRdb holds only in-frame clones, not every one. This sample carries 68,000 or so clones, roughly 88% of them seen once, and the ten largest clones take around 2.7%. Sequenced: peripheral blood. These receptor sequences come from a man between 65 and 85 years old with active or convalescent COVID-19.

The chain is built from TRBV5-1 and TRBJ1-1; the match to TRBD1 covers 7 bases. Unmatched junction bases numbered 6, after V lost 3 bases and J lost 1 base. Germline assignment: CDR1 SGHRS and CDR2 YFSETQ. The CDR3 is made up of 15 amino acids. The CDR3 is CASSSSGTENTEAFF. DNA of the CDR3: TGCGCCAGCAGCTCCTCCGGGACAGAGAACACTGAAGCTTTCTTT.

The genes are TRBV10-3 and TRBJ2-7; the match to TRBD1 covers 9 bases. The CDR3 has 17 residues. With V trimmed by 8 bases and J by 3 bases, 17 bases remained unmatched. CDR1 is ENHRY, CDR2 SYGVKD, per germline. The CDR3 nucleotides read TGTGCCATCTCGGGACAGGGAACGCTAGGAGTCCTCTACGAGCAGTACTTC. Its translation is CAISGQGTLGVLYEQYF.

This chain connects TRBV4-1 to TRBJ2-7; TRBD2 aligns across 13 bases. Germline V gene lookup returns CDR1 MGHRA and CDR2 YSYEKL. This CDR3 comprises 15 residues. Trimming at V came to 4 bases and at J to 7 bases, leaving 7 bases not matched to a gene. The CDR3 reads CASSRGLAGAWEQYF. The CDR3 nucleotides read TGCGCCAGCAGCCGAGGACTAGCGGGGGCCTGGGAGCAGTACTTC.

J is TRBJ1-5 and V is TRBV6-1; D is uncertain. CDR3 size: 15 residues. V lost 1 base to trimming and J lost 6 bases, with 13 bases between them. The germline CDR1 and CDR2 sequences are MNHNS and SASEGT. The CDR3 DNA follows: TGTGCCAGCAGTGAAGGGCATCTTTGGAGTCAGCCCCAGCATTTT. As protein: CASSEGHLWSQPQHF.

The chain links TRBV6-2 or TRBV6-3 to TRBJ2-2, with 9 nucleotides matching TRBD2. V dropped 2 bases and J dropped 3; count of bases not matched to a gene: 7. The CDR3 spans 17 residues. Germline V gene sequence: CDR1 MNHEY, CDR2 SVGEGT. The chain's CDR3 is CASSYGPTSGYTGELFF. The CDR3 DNA is TGTGCCAGCAGTTACGGCCCGACTAGCGGATACACCGGGGAGCTGTTTTTT.

The CDR3 DNA reads TGTGCCAGCTCAACGACCATGGGCGCTGAAGCTTTCTTT. Amino acids: CASSTTMGAEAFF. J is TRBJ1-1 and V is TRBV18; the D is unclear. Per germline, CDR1 KGHSH and CDR2 LQKENI. Trimming removed 5 bases at V and 6 bases at J, with 13 bases between. CDR3 length: 13 amino acids.

The genes are TRBV2 and TRBJ1-5, with 7 nucleotides matching TRBD1. CDR3 length: 12 residues. Unmatched junction bases numbered 3, after V lost 6 bases and J lost 7 bases. The germline gives CDR1 SNHLY, CDR2 FYNNEI. The CDR3 coding sequence is TGTGCCAGCAGCGACAGGGTCCAGCCCCAGCATTTT. Residues: CASSDRVQPQHF.

The rearrangement joins TRBV4-2 to TRBJ2-3; 12 nucleotides line up with TRBD2. CDR1 is LGHNA, CDR2 YNFKEQ, per germline. Trimming at V came to 4 bases and at J to 3 bases, leaving 14 bases not matched to a gene. This CDR3 comprises 19 residues. The CDR3 coding sequence is TGTGCCAGCAGCCCTCGGGTGAGACTAGCGGGAGCTAGTACAGATACGCAGTATTTT. Its translation is CASSPRVRLAGASTDTQYF.

The chain carries TRBV5-6 and TRBJ1-1, with D maybe TRBD1 (6 bases). The V end lost 0 bases, the J end lost 5 bases, and 11 bases lay between the germline ends. This CDR3 spans 14 amino acids. Germline V gives CDR1 SGHDT, CDR2 YYEEEE. This chain's CDR3 is CASSLVGAGTEAFF. CDR3 DNA sequence: TGTGCCAGCAGCTTGGTGGGGGCCGGGACTGAAGCTTTCTTT.

In this sample, this clone turned up a few times. The genes are TRBV19 and TRBJ1-2; 8 positions agree with TRBD1. This CDR3 is 14 amino acids long. V trimming: 7 bases; J trimming: 4 bases; junction bases outside the gene matches: 8. Per germline, CDR1 LNHDA and CDR2 SQIVND (reference sequence). The CDR3 region has the DNA TGTGCCAGTAACACCGGGACAGGAGTCTATGGCTACACCTTC. Its translation is CASNTGTGVYGYTF.

This chain links TRBV6-5 with TRBJ2-5; D uncertain. The CDR3 runs 15 residues. Trimming cost V 10 bases and J 4 bases, with 22 bases left between them. From germline, CDR1 is MNHEY and CDR2 SVGAGI. CDR3 sequence reads: CATTSPTKLVETQYF. As DNA, the CDR3 is TGTGCCACTACCTCCCCAACCAAGTTGGTAGAGACCCAGTACTTC.

The chain has TRBV11-2 and TRBJ2-7; TRBD2 is a possible D gene (6 bases). The CDR3 is 14 residues long. Trimming removed 3 bases at V and 4 bases at J, with 13 bases between. The germline gives CDR1 SGHAT, CDR2 FQNNGV. CDR3 sequence (DNA): TGTGCCAGCAGCTTGAGGCCCGGGGGTTACGAGCAGTACTTC. Translation gives CASSLRPGGYEQYF.

This chain uses TRBV28 with TRBJ2-1; 8 nucleotides match TRBD2. The CDR3 contains 15 residues. In germline, CDR1 is MDHEN, CDR2 SYDVKM. Trimming took 4 bases from V and 6 from J; bases not matched to a gene: 8. CDR3 sequence (DNA): TGTGCCAGCAGTTCGCGGACTAGCTTTTTCAATGAGCAGTTCTTC. Its translation: CASSSRTSFFNEQFF.

The chain employs TRBV9 and TRBJ2-7; 10 bases line up with TRBD1. The junction had 4 bases not matched to a gene; V was cut back by 4 bases and J by 0 bases. From germline, CDR1 is SGDLS and CDR2 YYNGEE. This CDR3 has 15 amino acids. For the CDR3, the DNA is TGTGCCAGCAGCCCGAGGACAGGGGGCTCCTACGAGCAGTACTTC. This translates into CASSPRTGGSYEQYF.

V and J are TRBV5-4 and TRBJ1-6; 7 bases fit TRBD1. The ends lost 3 bases at V and 8 bases at J; junction bases unmatched: 8. The length of the CDR3 is 15 residues. Germline V gene data show CDR1 as SGHNT and CDR2 as YYREEE (reference sequence). The DNA for the CDR3 is TGTGCCAGCAGCTCGGGACAGCGCCCTGATTCACCCCTCCACTTT. Translating gives CASSSGQRPDSPLHF.

This clone was observed a few times. The chain uses TRBV12-3 or TRBV12-4 and TRBJ2-1; D unclear. The CDR3 has 11 amino acids. V was pared by 7 bases and J by 10 bases, with 11 bases between. The CDR3 DNA follows: TGTGCCAGCATGGTGTCCCGGGAGCAGTTCTTC. Its protein is CASMVSREQFF.

The V call is TRBV29-1, the J call TRBJ2-2; D perhaps matches TRBD1 (6 bases). Germline CDR1 and CDR2: SQVTM and ANQGSEA. The V gene lost 6 bases and the J gene lost 0 bases, with 8 bases spanning the gap. The CDR3 runs to 13 residues. Here the CDR3 DNA reads TGCAGCGTCAGGGGTACGAACACCGGGGAGCTGTTTTTT. Amino acid sequence: CSVRGTNTGELFF.

This chain connects TRBV19 to TRBJ1-5, with TRBD1 identical over 7 bases. This CDR3 comprises 14 residues. Germline V CDR1 and CDR2: LNHDA, SQIVND (reference sequence). The J segment lost 5 bases and the V segment lost 3 bases, leaving 4 bases of the junction unmatched. CDR3 nucleotides: TGTGCCAGTAGTATTGGACAGGTTTATCAGCCCCAGCATTTT. Translating it yields CASSIGQVYQPQHF.

This clone was seen just once. The chain carries TRBV5-1 and TRBJ2-7; a weak D match, TRBD1 (5 bases). The germline gives CDR1 SGHRS, CDR2 YFSETQ. The CDR3 extends over 14 amino acids. V was pared by 0 bases and J by 7 bases, with 14 bases between. The CDR3 here is CASSLDVGAGEQYF. CDR3 nucleotide sequence: TGCGCCAGCAGCTTGGATGTAGGGGCCGGGGAGCAGTACTTC.

This chain links TRBV21-1 with TRBJ2-3; TRBD2 was called by the table and not checked on the DNA. TRBV21-1 is described as a pseudogene. The CDR3 spans 17 residues. For the CDR3, the DNA is TGTGCCAGCAGTACCCCCCGCGGGAGGGCCGGGGCAGATACGCAGTATTTT. It encodes CASSTPRGRAGADTQYF.

This clone turned up a few times. The chain carries TRBV7-9 and TRBJ2-1; a possible D gene is TRBD2 (5 bases). Looked up from germline, CDR1 is SEHNR and CDR2 is FQNEAQ (reference sequence). The CDR3 has 14 residues. Trimming pared 1 base from V and 7 bases from J, leaving 11 bases between. For the CDR3, the DNA is TGTGCCAGCAGCTTAGTGAGGGCTCCTAATGAGCAGTTCTTC. It specifies CASSLVRAPNEQFF.

The rearrangement uses TRBV29-1 and TRBJ1-3; D gene unclear. CDR1 is SQVTM, CDR2 ANQGSEA, per germline. V dropped 1 base and J dropped 4 bases, with 5 bases sitting between them. The CDR3 covers 12 residues. The CDR3 nucleotides are TGCAGCGTTGAAGCGGGGGGAAACACCATATATTTT. Protein: CSVEAGGNTIYF. Filled out from reference TRBV29-1 and TRBJ1-3, the complete variable domain reads SAVISQKPSRDICQRGTSLTIQCQVDSQVTMMFWYRQQPGQSLTLIATANQGSEATYESGFVIDKFPISRPNLTFSTLTVSNMSPEDSSIYLCSVEAGGNTIYFGEGSWLTVV.